The source of this T cell receptor (beta chain) is a study of T-cell memory formation after mild COVID-19. TCRdb itself ran the 5' RACE reads through MiXCR, one entry per CDR3 protein. Here the sample spans 300,000 to 350,000 distinct CDR3 sequences, approximately 20% being singletons. CDR1 is MDHEN and CDR2 is SYDVKM in the germline V gene. The CDR3 consists of 14 residues. Trimming stripped 1 base from V and 2 bases from J, with 8 bases between. The sample taken for sequencing was PBMCs or a T cell subset sorted from them (not recorded which). The receptor's source is a young man who had mild COVID-19 (a few samples of this study predate the infection). Cell type and time point are not known. The chain employs TRBV28 and TRBJ1-2; no definite D call. In DNA form, the CDR3 reads TGTGCCAGCAGTTTATTTTATGGAAACTATGGCTACACCTTC. This codes for CASSLFYGNYGYTF.